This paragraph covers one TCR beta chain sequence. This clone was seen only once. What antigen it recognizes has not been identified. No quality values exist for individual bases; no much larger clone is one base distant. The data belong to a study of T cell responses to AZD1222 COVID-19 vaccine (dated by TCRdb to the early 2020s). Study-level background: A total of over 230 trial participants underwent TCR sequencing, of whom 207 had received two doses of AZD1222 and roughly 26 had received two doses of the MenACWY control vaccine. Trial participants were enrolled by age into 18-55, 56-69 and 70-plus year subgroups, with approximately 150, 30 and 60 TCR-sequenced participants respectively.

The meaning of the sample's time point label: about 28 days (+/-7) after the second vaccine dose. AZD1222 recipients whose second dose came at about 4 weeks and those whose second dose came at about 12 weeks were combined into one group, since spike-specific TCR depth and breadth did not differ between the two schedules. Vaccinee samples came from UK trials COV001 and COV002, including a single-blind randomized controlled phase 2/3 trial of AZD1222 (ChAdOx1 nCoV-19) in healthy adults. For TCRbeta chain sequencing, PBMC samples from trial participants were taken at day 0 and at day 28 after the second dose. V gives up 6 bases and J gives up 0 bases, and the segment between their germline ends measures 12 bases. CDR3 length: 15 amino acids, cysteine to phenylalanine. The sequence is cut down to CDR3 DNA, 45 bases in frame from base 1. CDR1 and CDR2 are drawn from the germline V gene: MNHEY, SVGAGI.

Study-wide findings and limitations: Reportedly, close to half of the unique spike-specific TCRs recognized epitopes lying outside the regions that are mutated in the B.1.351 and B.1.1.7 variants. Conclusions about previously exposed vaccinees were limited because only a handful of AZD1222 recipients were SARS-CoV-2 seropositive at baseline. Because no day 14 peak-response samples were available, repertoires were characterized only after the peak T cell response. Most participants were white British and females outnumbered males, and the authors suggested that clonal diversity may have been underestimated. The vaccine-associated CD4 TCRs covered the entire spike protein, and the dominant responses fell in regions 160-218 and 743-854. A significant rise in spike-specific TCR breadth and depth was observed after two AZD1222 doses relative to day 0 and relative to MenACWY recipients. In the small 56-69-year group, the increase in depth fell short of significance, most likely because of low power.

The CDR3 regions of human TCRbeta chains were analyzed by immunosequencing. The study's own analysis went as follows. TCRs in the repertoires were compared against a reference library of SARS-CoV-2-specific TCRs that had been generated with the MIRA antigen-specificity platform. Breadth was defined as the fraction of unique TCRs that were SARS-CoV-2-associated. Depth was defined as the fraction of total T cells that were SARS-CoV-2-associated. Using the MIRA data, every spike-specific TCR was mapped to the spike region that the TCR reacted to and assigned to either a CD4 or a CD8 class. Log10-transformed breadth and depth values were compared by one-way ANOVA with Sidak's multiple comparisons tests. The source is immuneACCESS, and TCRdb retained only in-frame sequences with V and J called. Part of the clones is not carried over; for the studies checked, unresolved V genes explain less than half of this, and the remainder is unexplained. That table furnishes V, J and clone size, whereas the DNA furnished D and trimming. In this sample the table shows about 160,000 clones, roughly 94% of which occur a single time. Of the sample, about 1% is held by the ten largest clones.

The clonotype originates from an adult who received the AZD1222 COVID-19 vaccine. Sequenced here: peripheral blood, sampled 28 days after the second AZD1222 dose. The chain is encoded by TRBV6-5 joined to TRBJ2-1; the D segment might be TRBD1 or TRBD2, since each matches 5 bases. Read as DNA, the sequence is TGTGCCAGCAGCCCCGGGGCCTACTCCTACAATGAGCAGTTCTTC. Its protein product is CASSPGAYSYNEQFF.